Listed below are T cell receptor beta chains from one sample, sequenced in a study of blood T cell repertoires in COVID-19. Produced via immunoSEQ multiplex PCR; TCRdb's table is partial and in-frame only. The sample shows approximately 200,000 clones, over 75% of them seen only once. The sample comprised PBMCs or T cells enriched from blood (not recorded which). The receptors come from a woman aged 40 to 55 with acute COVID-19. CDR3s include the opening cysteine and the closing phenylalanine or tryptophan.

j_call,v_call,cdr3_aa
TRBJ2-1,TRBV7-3,CASSVRAPEQFF
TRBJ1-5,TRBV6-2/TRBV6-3,CASSYAGQGAFNQPQHF
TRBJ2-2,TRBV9,CASSVMGQSTGELFF
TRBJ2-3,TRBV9,CASSVYPTDTQYF
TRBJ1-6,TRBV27,CASSFRDIASPLHF
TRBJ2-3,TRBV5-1,CASSFSGGRRGADTQYF
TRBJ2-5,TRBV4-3,CASSQDFSGRQGLQETQYF
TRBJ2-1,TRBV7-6,CASSPGQYNEQFF
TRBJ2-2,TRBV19,CASSPTRTGNTGELFF
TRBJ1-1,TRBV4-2,CASSQGSPGGRGNTEAFF
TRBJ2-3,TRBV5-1,CASSLAVGHARSTDTQYF
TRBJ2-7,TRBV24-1,CATSDATGFYEQYF
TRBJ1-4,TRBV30,CAWSGTGNEKLFF
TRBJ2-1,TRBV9,CASSAQGAGYNEQFF
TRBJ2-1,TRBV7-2,CASSLDRLQGNEQFF
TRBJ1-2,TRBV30,CAWSVPQGSFGYTF
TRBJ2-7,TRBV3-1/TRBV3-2,CASSQVEAGHYEQYF
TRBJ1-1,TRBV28,CASTPRGGGTNTEAFF
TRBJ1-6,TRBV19,CASSIYGENSPLHF
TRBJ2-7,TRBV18,CASSQGFAYEQYF
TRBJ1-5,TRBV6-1,CASSEVAQGYSNQPQHF
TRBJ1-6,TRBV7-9,CASSLRESSYNSPLHF
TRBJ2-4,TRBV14,CASSRGGVGNIQYF
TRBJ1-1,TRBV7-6,CASSLEGQPNTEAFF
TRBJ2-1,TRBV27,CASSSRTGIYNEQFF
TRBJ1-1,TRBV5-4,CASSLKRGLMTEAFF
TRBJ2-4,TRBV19,CASSIGTGGNIQYF
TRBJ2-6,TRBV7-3,CASSLTQGVFGANVLTF
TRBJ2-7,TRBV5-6,CASSISMYRDSYEQYF
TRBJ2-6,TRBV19,CASTYLDRSGANVLTF
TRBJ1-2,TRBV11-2,CASSLALGGGYYGYTF